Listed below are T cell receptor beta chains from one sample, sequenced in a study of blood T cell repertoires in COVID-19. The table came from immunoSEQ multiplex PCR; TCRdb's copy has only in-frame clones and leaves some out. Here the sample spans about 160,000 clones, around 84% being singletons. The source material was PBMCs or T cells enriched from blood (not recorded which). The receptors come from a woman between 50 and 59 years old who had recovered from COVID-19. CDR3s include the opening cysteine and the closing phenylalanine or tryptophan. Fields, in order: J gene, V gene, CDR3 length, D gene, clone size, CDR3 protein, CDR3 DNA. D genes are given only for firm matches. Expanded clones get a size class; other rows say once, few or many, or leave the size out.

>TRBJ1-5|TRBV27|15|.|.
CASSSPRERGQPQHF
TGTGCCAGCAGTTCCCCGAGGGAAAGAGGACAGCCCCAGCATTTT
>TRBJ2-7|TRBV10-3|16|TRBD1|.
CAISGPGTGEAGEQYF
TGTGCCATCAGTGGGCCCGGGACAGGGGAAGCAGGTGAGCAGTACTTC
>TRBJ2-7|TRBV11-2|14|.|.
CASSLSGTSYEQYF
TGTGCCAGCAGCCTGTCCGGGACATCCTACGAGCAGTACTTC
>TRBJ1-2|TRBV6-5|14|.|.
CASSQLDGNYGYTF
TGTGCCAGCTCCCAACTTGACGGGAACTATGGCTACACCTTC
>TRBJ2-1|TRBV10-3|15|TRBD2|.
CAISPGLAGGDEQFF
TGTGCCATCAGCCCCGGACTAGCGGGAGGGGATGAGCAGTTCTTC
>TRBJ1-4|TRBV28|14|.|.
CASSPPGHREKLFF
TGTGCCAGCAGTCCTCCGGGACACCGTGAAAAACTGTTTTTT
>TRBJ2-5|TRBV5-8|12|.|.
CASSQVYETQYF
TGTGCCAGCAGCCAGGTCTATGAGACCCAGTACTTC
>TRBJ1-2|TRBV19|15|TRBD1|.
CASVRQVGQAYGYTF
TGTGCCAGTGTAAGGCAGGTAGGACAGGCCTATGGCTACACCTTC
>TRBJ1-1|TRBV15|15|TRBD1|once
CATSREQGRNTEAFF
TGTGCCACCAGCAGAGAACAGGGGAGAAATACTGAAGCTTTCTTT
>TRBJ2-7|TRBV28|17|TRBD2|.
CASSLGGAGGSGYEQYF
TGTGCCAGCAGTTTAGGCGGGGCGGGGGGATCCGGGTACGAGCAGTACTTC
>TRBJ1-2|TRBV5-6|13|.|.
CASSQQGIYGYTF
TGTGCCAGCAGCCAACAGGGCATCTATGGCTACACCTTC
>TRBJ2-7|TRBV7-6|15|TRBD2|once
CASSPKAGGPGEQYF
TGTGCCAGCAGCCCGAAAGCGGGAGGCCCGGGAGAGCAGTACTTC
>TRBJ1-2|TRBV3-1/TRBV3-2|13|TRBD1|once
CASSLAGGYGYTF
TGTGCCAGCAGCCTTGCAGGGGGCTATGGCTACACCTTC
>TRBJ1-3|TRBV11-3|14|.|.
CASSFQGAGNTIYF
TGTGCCAGCAGCTTTCAAGGGGCTGGAAACACCATATATTTT
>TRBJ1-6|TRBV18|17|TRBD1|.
CASSLRPGTGTGSPLHF
TGTGCCAGCTCACTACGACCCGGGACAGGGACAGGTTCACCCCTCCACTTT
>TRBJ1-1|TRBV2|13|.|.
CASSERERTEAFF
TGTGCCAGCAGTGAAAGGGAGCGGACTGAAGCTTTCTTT
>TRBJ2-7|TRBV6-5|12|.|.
CASSPGAIEQYF
TGTGCCAGCAGTCCCGGAGCCATCGAGCAGTACTTC
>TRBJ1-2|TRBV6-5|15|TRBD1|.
CASTPTGGFYYGYTF
TGTGCCAGCACCCCTACAGGGGGCTTTTACTATGGCTACACCTTC
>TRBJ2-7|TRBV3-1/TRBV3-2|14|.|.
CASSQWSKSGEQYF
TGTGCCAGCAGCCAATGGTCTAAAAGCGGCGAGCAGTACTTC
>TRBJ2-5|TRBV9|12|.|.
CASRGAGETQYF
TGTGCCAGCCGGGGGGCTGGGGAGACCCAGTACTTC
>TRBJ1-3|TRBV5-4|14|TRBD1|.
CASRDRNSGNTIYF
TGTGCCAGCCGGGACAGGAACTCTGGAAACACCATATATTTT
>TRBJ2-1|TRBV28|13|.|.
CASRPYLYNEQFF
TGTGCCAGCAGACCCTACCTATACAATGAGCAGTTCTTC
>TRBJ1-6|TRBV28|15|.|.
CASRSDRVYNSPLHF
TGTGCCAGCAGATCAGACAGAGTCTATAATTCACCCCTCCACTTT
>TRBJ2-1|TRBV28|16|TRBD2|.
CASRGTSGKNPNEQFF
TGTGCCAGCAGAGGGACTAGCGGGAAAAATCCCAATGAGCAGTTCTTC
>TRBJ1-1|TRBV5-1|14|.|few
CASSLVRGSTEAFF
TGCGCCAGCAGCTTGGTCAGGGGATCCACTGAAGCTTTCTTT
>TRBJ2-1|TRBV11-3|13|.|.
CASSPINYNEQFF
TGTGCCAGCAGCCCCATCAATTACAATGAGCAGTTCTTC
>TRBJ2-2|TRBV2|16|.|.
CASSVVEGRDTGELFF
TGTGCCAGCAGTGTAGTAGAAGGGCGGGACACCGGGGAGCTGTTTTTT
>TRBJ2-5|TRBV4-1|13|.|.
CASSRLEQETQYF
TGCGCCAGCAGCCGACTAGAACAAGAGACCCAGTACTTC